The rows below give T cell receptor beta chains drawn from one sample of a study of shared clonotypes between healthy human individuals. Measured with immunoSEQ multiplex PCR; TCRdb has only the in-frame clones, and not every one. The profile covers some 800,000 clones, with 92% appearing a single time and 24% taken by the ten largest. Sequenced: naive CD8+ T cells sorted from blood. The receptors come from a man in his thirties or forties in good health. CDR3s leave out the opening cysteine and the closing phenylalanine or tryptophan. Each record gives: J gene, V gene, CDR3 protein.

j_call: TRBJ1-2; v_call: TRBV29-1; cdr3_aa: SVGQGDGYT
j_call: TRBJ1-4; v_call: TRBV27; cdr3_aa: ASSLQIATNEKLF
j_call: TRBJ2-1; v_call: TRBV7-7; cdr3_aa: ASSLGQGLSNEQF
j_call: TRBJ2-7; v_call: TRBV6-6; cdr3_aa: ASSPGTSGSREQY
j_call: TRBJ1-5; v_call: TRBV5-5; cdr3_aa: ASSLAGQGARNQPQH
j_call: TRBJ2-7; v_call: TRBV9; cdr3_aa: ASSVGDLFSYEQY
j_call: TRBJ2-7; v_call: TRBV11-2; cdr3_aa: ASSLSPSGSYEQY
j_call: TRBJ2-5; v_call: TRBV18; cdr3_aa: ASSPRAAQETQY
j_call: TRBJ2-7; v_call: TRBV27; cdr3_aa: ASSSTPGLKRYYEQY
j_call: TRBJ2-5; v_call: TRBV6-1; cdr3_aa: ASSDGGRFETQY
j_call: TRBJ2-1; v_call: TRBV28; cdr3_aa: ASSPIFILGIWDEQF
j_call: TRBJ2-7; v_call: TRBV29-1; cdr3_aa: SVTHGVEQY
j_call: TRBJ2-7; v_call: TRBV27; cdr3_aa: ASSLSGPGYEQY
j_call: TRBJ2-5; v_call: TRBV4-1; cdr3_aa: ASSQVPWTSAARQETQY
j_call: TRBJ1-5; v_call: TRBV7-8; cdr3_aa: ASTDGNQPQH
j_call: TRBJ2-7; v_call: TRBV18; cdr3_aa: ASSPTLTQSSYEQY
j_call: TRBJ2-7; v_call: TRBV7-9; cdr3_aa: ASRGDGTYEQY
j_call: TRBJ1-1; v_call: TRBV7-9; cdr3_aa: ASSLGTGRGEAF
j_call: TRBJ1-4; v_call: TRBV28; cdr3_aa: ASSLRDRGVVEGGKLF
j_call: TRBJ2-3; v_call: TRBV7-9; cdr3_aa: ASSSFVLRELLSDTQY
j_call: TRBJ2-1; v_call: TRBV14; cdr3_aa: ASSQENFDEQF
j_call: TRBJ1-2; v_call: TRBV7-8; cdr3_aa: ASSPSGINYGYT
j_call: TRBJ2-3; v_call: TRBV5-4; cdr3_aa: ASSLQGAADTQY
j_call: TRBJ2-2; v_call: TRBV28; cdr3_aa: ASSPAGGEGTGELF
j_call: TRBJ1-1; v_call: TRBV9; cdr3_aa: ASSARGQGAFFDTEAF
j_call: TRBJ1-1; v_call: TRBV4-3; cdr3_aa: ASSHVTGGSTEAF
j_call: TRBJ2-1; v_call: TRBV7-9; cdr3_aa: ASSLRPDTNEQF
j_call: TRBJ2-7; v_call: TRBV29-1; cdr3_aa: SVGGLAGEYEQY
j_call: TRBJ2-7; v_call: TRBV14; cdr3_aa: ASSPGTGYEQY
j_call: TRBJ2-7; v_call: TRBV27; cdr3_aa: ASSLGPVSYEQY
j_call: TRBJ2-1; v_call: TRBV27; cdr3_aa: ASSSINEQF
j_call: TRBJ1-4; v_call: TRBV10-3; cdr3_aa: AISESKGEKLF
j_call: TRBJ2-3; v_call: TRBV5-1; cdr3_aa: ASSPGTGAADTQY
j_call: TRBJ2-3; v_call: TRBV5-1; cdr3_aa: ASSLTGTSGRTTDTQY
j_call: TRBJ2-7; v_call: TRBV7-2; cdr3_aa: ASSLPGTSYEQY
j_call: TRBJ1-1; v_call: TRBV27; cdr3_aa: ASSPGMNTEAF
j_call: TRBJ2-3; v_call: TRBV15; cdr3_aa: ATSSRTESSTDTQY
j_call: TRBJ1-3; v_call: TRBV18; cdr3_aa: ASSPGLGSGNTIY
j_call: TRBJ2-7; v_call: TRBV7-6; cdr3_aa: ASSYQGAPYEQY